This is a list of T cell receptor beta chains from one sample in a study of blood T cell repertoires in COVID-19. Generated by immunoSEQ multiplex PCR, the TCRdb table keeps only in-frame clones and is missing some. This sample has some 150,000 clones, with about 82% found just once. The sequenced sample consisted of peripheral blood. Receptor source: a woman between 40 and 55 years old with active or convalescent COVID-19. Both conserved end residues are part of each CDR3. A D gene is named only where the DNA matches it firmly. Expanded clones are given a class, and other clones once, few, many or no size at all.

>.|once|TRBJ1-1|TRBV19
CASSDRPNTEAFF
TGTGCCAGTAGTGACAGACCGAACACTGAAGCTTTCTTT
>.|.|TRBJ2-1|TRBV3-1/TRBV3-2
CASSQIPQLDYARGRGEQFF
TGTGCCAGCAGCCAGATCCCCCAGTTAGACTACGCGCGGGGTCGGGGTGAGCAGTTCTTC
>TRBD1|.|TRBJ2-3|TRBV15
CATSAGQVGSSHYTDTQYF
TGTGCCACCAGCGCCGGACAGGTTGGATCTAGCCACTACACAGATACGCAGTATTTT
>TRBD1|once|TRBJ2-6|TRBV28
CASSLGTELLSSGANVLTF
TGTGCCAGCAGTCTCGGGACAGAACTTTTAAGCTCTGGGGCCAACGTCCTGACTTTC
>.|.|TRBJ2-3|TRBV7-9
CASSPDTRRADTQYF
TGTGCCAGCAGCCCTGACACTCGGAGGGCAGATACGCAGTATTTT
>TRBD1|once|TRBJ2-7|TRBV25-1
CASSESKGGTGAGEQYF
TGTGCCAGCAGTGAATCGAAAGGAGGGACAGGGGCCGGGGAGCAGTACTTC
>.|.|TRBJ1-5|TRBV27
CASKGGANQPQHF
TGTGCCAGCAAGGGGGGGGCCAATCAGCCCCAGCATTTT
>.|.|TRBJ1-5|TRBV4-3
CASSQDRIVDQPQHF
TGCGCCAGCAGCCAAGATCGTATCGTCGATCAGCCCCAGCATTTT
>TRBD2|once|TRBJ2-7|TRBV7-8
CASSREVGRGEQYF
TGTGCCAGCAGCCGAGAGGTAGGGAGGGGCGAGCAGTACTTC
>TRBD2|.|TRBJ2-1|TRBV11-2
CASSLNLLARVYNEQFF
TGTGCCAGCAGCCTCAACTTACTAGCGAGAGTTTACAATGAGCAGTTCTTC
>TRBD1|.|TRBJ1-2|TRBV28
CASSGLPTGTDNYGYTF
TGTGCCAGCTCGGGGCTACCCACCGGGACAGACAACTATGGCTACACCTTC
>TRBD2|.|TRBJ2-1|TRBV9
CASSVGRGSYNEQFF
TGTGCCAGCAGCGTAGGTCGCGGGAGCTACAATGAGCAGTTCTTC
>.|.|TRBJ2-7|TRBV12-3/TRBV12-4
CASSPRYEQYF
TGTGCCAGCAGCCCCCGCTACGAGCAGTACTTC
>.|.|TRBJ2-5|TRBV6-5
CASSPSFEQETQYF
TGTGCCAGCAGCCCATCGTTTGAGCAAGAGACCCAGTACTTC
>.|.|TRBJ2-1|TRBV6-5
CASRRLVPGNEQFF
TGTGCCAGCAGAAGACTAGTCCCCGGGAATGAGCAGTTCTTC
>.|.|TRBJ2-2|TRBV5-1
CASHPLQGTGELFF
TGCGCCAGCCATCCCCTACAGGGAACCGGGGAGCTGTTTTTT
>TRBD2|.|TRBJ2-3|TRBV7-9
CASLAGGSTDTQYF
TGTGCCAGCTTGGCGGGAGGGAGCACAGATACGCAGTATTTT
>.|.|TRBJ1-1|TRBV7-9
CASSWGQGAEAFF
TGTGCCAGCAGCTGGGGGCAGGGAGCTGAAGCTTTCTTT
>TRBD1|.|TRBJ1-2|TRBV28
CASNLGTGYYGYTF
TGTGCCAGCAATCTTGGGACAGGGTACTATGGCTACACCTTC
>TRBD1|few|TRBJ2-7|TRBV11-2
CASSPTGDEQYF
TGTGCCAGCAGCCCCACAGGGGACGAGCAGTACTTC
>TRBD1|.|TRBJ2-7|TRBV6-5
CASSRTGNTYEQYF
TGTGCCAGCAGCCGGACAGGGAACACCTACGAGCAGTACTTC
>TRBD1|.|TRBJ1-2|TRBV10-2
CASSVTGTGYGYTF
TGCGCCAGCAGCGTAACCGGGACAGGGTATGGCTACACCTTC
>TRBD1|.|TRBJ1-5|TRBV6-5
CASSRTGLGNQPQHF
TGTGCCAGCAGTCGGACAGGGTTGGGCAATCAGCCCCAGCATTTT
>.|.|TRBJ1-1|TRBV4-1
CASSQEGQRNTEAFF
TGCGCCAGCAGCCAAGAGGGACAAAGGAACACTGAAGCTTTCTTT
>.|.|TRBJ1-2|TRBV3-1/TRBV3-2
CASSHGGYGYTF
TGTGCCAGCAGCCACGGGGGATATGGCTACACCTTC
>TRBD1|.|TRBJ2-1|TRBV5-1
CASSLEGARNEQFF
TGCGCCAGCAGCTTGGAGGGGGCGCGAAATGAGCAGTTCTTC
>.|.|TRBJ1-1|TRBV10-3
CAIRPATDRNTEAFF
TGTGCCATCCGACCCGCGACCGACAGGAACACTGAAGCTTTCTTT
>TRBD1|.|TRBJ1-5|TRBV18
CASSPRDRDANQPQHF
TGTGCCAGCTCACCGCGAGACAGGGACGCCAATCAGCCCCAGCATTTT
>TRBD2|.|TRBJ2-3|TRBV7-9
CASSVLGLAGLNTDTQYF
TGTGCCAGCAGCGTCTTGGGCCTAGCGGGTCTCAACACAGATACGCAGTATTTT
>TRBD1|.|TRBJ1-2|TRBV5-1
CASSNPRDSPYGYTF
TGCGCCAGCAGCAACCCCCGGGACAGCCCCTATGGCTACACCTTC
>.|.|TRBJ2-1|TRBV5-1
CASKETRLDYNEQFF
TGCGCCAGCAAGGAGACTAGACTAGACTACAATGAGCAGTTCTTC
>.|.|TRBJ1-4|TRBV5-5
CASSLASTGSNEKLFF
TGTGCCAGCAGCTTGGCCTCGACAGGTAGTAATGAAAAACTGTTTTTT
>.|once|TRBJ1-3|TRBV28
CASSSQGSGNTIYF
TGTGCCAGCAGTTCGCAGGGCTCTGGAAACACCATATATTTT
>.|once|TRBJ1-1|TRBV10-3
CAISELITVNTEAFF
TGTGCCATCAGTGAGTTGATTACAGTCAACACTGAAGCTTTCTTT
>TRBD1|.|TRBJ1-4|TRBV5-1
CASSPMTGSNEKLFF
TGCGCCAGCAGCCCCATGACAGGGTCTAATGAAAAACTGTTTTTT
>.|.|TRBJ2-7|TRBV3-1/TRBV3-2
CASSRRQRASYEQYF
TGTGCCAGCAGCCGCCGTCAGCGTGCCTCCTACGAGCAGTACTTC
>TRBD2|.|TRBJ2-3|TRBV5-1
CASSLLAGLTDTQYF
TGCGCCAGCAGCCTACTAGCGGGATTAACAGATACGCAGTATTTT
>TRBD1|once|TRBJ1-2|TRBV5-1
CASSSGQGNYGYTF
TGCGCCAGCAGCTCTGGACAGGGAAACTATGGCTACACCTTC
>TRBD1|.|TRBJ1-3|TRBV28
CASRSSTGGSGNTIYF
TGTGCCAGCAGATCCTCGACAGGGGGCTCTGGAAACACCATATATTTT
>TRBD1|.|TRBJ1-5|TRBV2
CASTLDRAGQPQHF
TGTGCCAGCACTTTGGACAGGGCGGGGCAGCCCCAGCATTTT
>.|.|TRBJ2-7|TRBV5-1
CASSLGQYYDEQYF
TGCGCCAGCAGCTTGGGGCAATACTACGACGAGCAGTACTTC
>.|.|TRBJ1-6|TRBV20-1
CSASPTAGNSPLHF
TGCAGTGCTAGTCCAACCGCGGGGAATTCACCCCTCCACTTT
>.|.|TRBJ2-5|TRBV6-5
CASTLIAGIQETQYF
TGTGCCAGCACCCTGATCGCGGGGATACAAGAGACCCAGTACTTC
>.|.|TRBJ1-1|TRBV3-1/TRBV3-2
CASSQGQLNTEAFF
TGTGCCAGCAGCCAAGGACAGCTGAACACTGAAGCTTTCTTT
>.|.|TRBJ1-5|TRBV27
CASSLSRSGSANQPQHF
TGTGCCAGCAGTTTGTCCAGGTCGGGGTCAGCAAATCAGCCCCAGCATTTT
>.|few|TRBJ1-6|TRBV9
CASSAGDSPLHF
TGTGCCAGCAGCGCGGGGGATTCACCCCTCCACTTT
>TRBD2|once|TRBJ2-3|TRBV10-3
CASSGPSGTSTDTQYF
TGTGCCTCAAGTGGGCCTAGCGGGACTAGCACAGATACGCAGTATTTT
>TRBD2|.|TRBJ2-3|TRBV28
CASSYSSVTSGADTQYF
TGTGCCAGCAGTTACTCCTCGGTAACTAGCGGAGCAGATACGCAGTATTTT
>.|.|TRBJ1-4|TRBV7-2
CASSLDGGAREKLFF
TGTGCCAGCAGCTTAGATGGGGGCGCGCGGGAAAAACTGTTTTTT
>.|.|TRBJ1-1|TRBV5-1
CASSPGNGVEAFF
TGCGCCAGCAGCCCCGGTAACGGGGTGGAAGCTTTCTTT
>.|.|TRBJ1-1|TRBV7-2
CASSSRAGLSFF
TGTGCCAGCAGCTCAAGGGCTGGACTTTCCTTCTTT
>TRBD1|.|TRBJ1-2|TRBV5-6
CASSPWDSPYGYTF
TGTGCCAGCAGCCCGTGGGACAGTCCTTATGGCTACACCTTC
>.|.|TRBJ1-4|TRBV28
CASSLGGVSVGEKLFF
TGTGCCAGCAGTTTAGGGGGCGTCTCTGTGGGTGAAAAACTGTTTTTT
>TRBD1|.|TRBJ1-2|TRBV6-5
CASSLGQVYGYTF
TGTGCCAGCAGCTTAGGACAGGTCTATGGCTACACCTTC
>.|.|TRBJ1-4|TRBV14
CASSLPGTYNEKLFF
TGTGCCAGCAGCCTGCCCGGGACATACAATGAAAAACTGTTTTTT
>TRBD2|.|TRBJ2-7|TRBV9
CASSRTSGRAVLYEQYF
TGTGCCAGCAGCAGGACTAGCGGGAGGGCCGTACTTTACGAGCAGTACTTC
>.|.|TRBJ1-6|TRBV19
CASSTTARLLLHF
TGTGCCAGTAGTACGACAGCGCGATTGCTCCTCCACTTT
>.|.|TRBJ2-3|TRBV7-9
CASSLAPYITDTQYF
TGTGCCAGCAGCTTAGCCCCCTATATAACAGATACGCAGTATTTT
>.|.|TRBJ2-7|TRBV5-1
CASSLGDTLRAYEQYF
TGCGCCAGCAGCTTGGGGGACACCCTGAGGGCCTACGAGCAGTACTTC
>.|.|TRBJ1-1|TRBV9
CASSAEPRMNTEAFF
TGTGCCAGCAGCGCAGAACCTAGAATGAACACTGAAGCTTTCTTT